This TCR beta chain comes out of a study of T cells after yellow fever vaccination. This clonotype was found a few times. Each CDR3 protein gets one entry after TCRdb re-called the 5' RACE reads with MiXCR. The sample consists of hundreds of thousands of distinct CDR3 sequences, approximately 8% of them appearing once. This CDR3 is 13 amino acids long. The rearrangement links TRBV21-1 to TRBJ1-1. TRBV21-1 is described as a pseudogene. The sequenced sample was PBMCs, obtained 35 to 50 days after the first yellow fever vaccination. This TCR was recovered from a man between 18 and 29 years old who received the YFV17D yellow fever vaccine. The CDR3 here is CASSTRLDTEAFF. DNA for the CDR3: TGTGCCAGCAGCACCCGCTTGGACACTGAAGCTTTCTTT.